Described below is a single T cell receptor (beta chain) sequence and its context. This entry comes from a study of blood T cell repertoires in COVID-19. Study overall: Acute-phase and convalescent COVID-19 samples originated in the United States, Italy and Spain. PBMCs, B-cell-depleted T cells, or T cells provided the cDNA or gDNA that made up the material.

Source study methods: Amplification with reference gene primers provided the estimates of nucleated cell counts. Produced via immunoSEQ multiplex PCR; TCRdb's table is partial and in-frame only. The V and J calls and clone size are taken from that table; D and trimming were inferred from the DNA. The sample records 40,000 to 55,000 clones, roughly 84% being singletons. The CDR3 runs to 15 residues. V trimming: 3 bases; J trimming: 0 bases; junction bases outside the gene matches: 2. Germline values: CDR1 LGHDT, CDR2 YNNKEL (reference sequence). The V call is TRBV3-1 (or the pseudogene TRBV3-2), the J call TRBJ1-3, with 7 bases identical to TRBD1. Input material: peripheral blood. This clonotype was sampled from a man in his fifties with active COVID-19. This CDR3 is CASSHPGGSGNTIYF. DNA of the CDR3: TGTGCCAGCAGCCATCCAGGGGGCTCTGGAAACACCATATATTTT.